Following are 21 T cell receptor beta chains from one sample sequenced in a study of T cell responses to AZD1222 COVID-19 vaccine. This table comes from immunoSEQ multiplex PCR, and its TCRdb copy is limited to in-frame clones, with some not included. The data contain almost 55,000 clones, around 80% of them singletons. The sample was peripheral blood, taken on day 0 of AZD1222 vaccination. These receptors originate from an adult in good health.

This sequence joins TRBV9 and TRBJ2-1; TRBD2 agrees at 7 bases. CDR1 is SGDLS, CDR2 YYNGEE, per germline. Trimming took 4 bases from V and 7 from J; bases not matched to a gene: 8. This CDR3 is 14 amino acids long. CDR3 protein: CASSLWTSRNEQFF. The CDR3 DNA reads as TGTGCCAGCAGCCTCTGGACTAGTAGGAATGAGCAGTTCTTC.

V usage is TRBV29-1 and J usage is TRBJ2-5, with D uncertain. Trimming cost V 7 bases and J 2 bases, with 11 bases left between them. Germline V gene sequence: CDR1 SQVTM, CDR2 ANQGSEA. The CDR3 contains 12 residues. The CDR3 sequence: CSGGRAQETQYF. Written as DNA, the CDR3 is TGCAGCGGTGGGCGAGCTCAAGAGACCCAGTACTTC.

The rearrangement joins TRBV6-5 to TRBJ1-6, with a weak D call TRBD1 (5 bases). CDR3 length: 15 amino acids. Germline lookup yields CDR1 MNHEY and CDR2 SVGAGI. V lost 6 bases and J 3 bases, leaving 12 bases between the germline ends. CDR3 sequence reads: CASSIPGIYNSPLHF. Here the CDR3 DNA reads TGTGCCAGCAGCATCCCAGGGATCTATAATTCACCCCTCCACTTT.

V gene TRBV5-4 combines with J gene TRBJ1-4, with D tentatively TRBD1 (5 bases). The CDR3 sequence is 15 residues long. CDR1 is SGHNT and CDR2 is YYREEE in the germline V gene (reference sequence). Trimming took 4 bases from V and 2 from J, leaving 12 bases between them. The CDR3 DNA reads as TGTGCCAGCAGCACGAGGGGCACGACTAATGAAAAACTGTTTTTT. Its protein product is CASSTRGTTNEKLFF.

This clone was seen a few times. The rearrangement uses TRBV27 and TRBJ1-3; D uncertain. CDR3 length: 15 residues. V was pared by 0 bases and J by 7 bases, with 13 bases between. The V gene's germline CDR1 is MNHEY and CDR2 SMNVEV (reference sequence). This CDR3 is CASSLSRGLGNTIYF. Here the CDR3 DNA reads TGTGCCAGCAGTTTATCGAGAGGGCTTGGGAACACCATATATTTT.

This clone turned up a few times. The chain links TRBV4-2 to TRBJ2-5, with D unclear. With 0 bases removed from V and 5 bases from J, the gap between germline ends came to 13 bases. The CDR3 loop spans 15 amino acids. CDR1 LGHNA and CDR2 YNFKEQ come from the germline V gene. DNA for the CDR3: TGTGCCAGCAGCCAAGAAGGTAGTAGCTTGGAGACCCAGTACTTC. Its protein product is CASSQEGSSLETQYF.

This sequence joins TRBV7-2 and TRBJ1-5; TRBD1 might be the D (6 bases). Trimming took off 2 bases at V and 3 bases at J, with 11 bases between the two ends. The CDR3 is 15 residues long. Germline lookup yields CDR1 SGHTA and CDR2 FQGNSA. The CDR3 sequence is CASSLSGQSNQPQHF. CDR3 DNA: TGTGCCAGCAGCTTAAGTGGACAGTCCAATCAGCCCCAGCATTTT.

V gene TRBV28 combines with J gene TRBJ1-5; the D gene is possibly TRBD1 (6 bases). CDR3 length: 15 amino acids. Germline CDR1 MDHEN, CDR2 SYDVKM. The germline V and J ends were trimmed by 4 bases and 3 bases, with 13 bases remaining between them. CDR3 in amino acids: CASSSGGGSNQPQHF. The CDR3, as DNA: TGTGCCAGCAGTTCGGGAGGGGGTTCCAATCAGCCCCAGCATTTT.

This clone is medium-sized. The rearrangement joins TRBV4-1 to TRBJ2-7; D might be TRBD2 (6 bases). V was trimmed by 2 bases and J by 0 bases, leaving 17 bases between them. Germline-derived CDR1 and CDR2 are MGHRA and YSYEKL. The CDR3 has 17 residues. This CDR3 is CASSQPGAGSHSYEQYF. The CDR3 nucleotides read TGCGCCAGCAGCCAACCTGGAGCGGGTTCCCACTCCTACGAGCAGTACTTC.

This chain joins TRBV3-1 (or the pseudogene TRBV3-2) and TRBJ1-4, with a weak D call TRBD1 (5 bases). The CDR3 runs 15 residues. Looked up from germline, CDR1 is LGHDT and CDR2 is YNNKEL (reference sequence). The V end was cut by 4 bases, the J end by 8 bases, with 17 bases between. DNA of the CDR3: TGTGCCAGCAGCCCGAGGTGGCAGGGAAGGGAAAAACTGTTTTTT. It yields the protein CASSPRWQGREKLFF.

V gene TRBV29-1 combines with J gene TRBJ2-2, with D possibly TRBD2 on 6 matching bases. V was clipped by 5 bases and J by 4 bases, with 17 bases between them. The CDR3 spans 15 residues. Germline lookup yields CDR1 SQVTM and CDR2 ANQGSEA. The CDR3 nucleotides are TGCAGCGTTACGGGGACTCTAAGTGGCACCGGGGAGCTGTTTTTT. Its protein product is CSVTGTLSGTGELFF.

This clone appeared once. The CDR3 loop is CASSIGVGYTF. In DNA, the CDR3 is TGTGCCAGTAGTATTGGAGTCGGCTACACCTTC. V gene TRBV19 combines with J gene TRBJ1-2; D is uncertain. Germline CDR1 LNHDA, CDR2 SQIVND (reference sequence). This CDR3 comprises 11 residues. V lost 3 bases to trimming and J lost 8 bases, with 7 bases between them. The whole variable domain, remainder taken from reference TRBV19 and TRBJ1-2, is DGGITQSPKYLFRKEGQNVTLSCEQNLNHDAMYWYRQDPGQGLRLIYYSQIVNDFQKGDIAEGYSVSREKKESFPLTVTSAQKNPTAFYLCASSIGVGYTFGSGTRLTVV.

The V call is TRBV28, the J call TRBJ2-7; TRBD2 matches at 9 bases. The CDR3 is 15 residues long. From germline, CDR1 is MDHEN and CDR2 SYDVKM. Trimming at V came to 6 bases and at J to 4 bases, leaving 10 bases not matched to a gene. The CDR3 region has the DNA TGTGCCAGCAGCTTCGTGGGACTAGCAGAATACGAGCAGTACTTC. As protein: CASSFVGLAEYEQYF.

This chain joins TRBV7-9 and TRBJ2-3, with TRBD2 matching over 9 bases. The CDR3 is 17 residues long. In germline, CDR1 is SEHNR, CDR2 FQNEAQ (reference sequence). The trim removed 5 bases at V and 2 bases at J, leaving 11 bases unmatched. The CDR3: CASSHRGAGGATDTQYF. CDR3 in DNA: TGTGCCAGCAGCCACAGGGGAGCGGGGGGCGCCACAGATACGCAGTATTTT.

The chain joins TRBV6-1 to TRBJ2-7; TRBD1 or TRBD2 may be the D gene (6 bases each). Between the trimmed V and J ends, which lost 3 bases and 2 bases, there was a span of 14 bases. The germline V gene has CDR1 MNHNS and CDR2 SASEGT. CDR3 size: 15 residues. In DNA, the CDR3 is TGTGCCAGCAGTGACGCGGGACACTTAACCTACGAGCAGTACTTC. Its translation is CASSDAGHLTYEQYF.

This chain links TRBV11-2 with TRBJ2-1; D assignment may be TRBD1 or TRBD2 (6 bases each). V gave up 1 base and J gave up 6 bases, with 10 bases separating them. The CDR3 runs to 14 residues. CDR1 SGHAT and CDR2 FQNNGV come from the germline V gene. The CDR3 spells CASSLVGGPNEQFF. In nucleotides, the CDR3 is TGTGCCAGCAGCTTAGTGGGGGGCCCCAATGAGCAGTTCTTC.

The rearrangement joins TRBV19 to TRBJ1-1; possibly TRBD1 for D (5 bases). CDR1 and CDR2 from the germline V gene are LNHDA and SQIVND (reference sequence). Trimming shortened V by 6 bases and J by 4 bases, and 21 bases separated the two germline ends. The CDR3 loop spans 16 amino acids. CDR3 protein: CASRQPSDSSATEAFF. The CDR3 region has the DNA TGTGCCAGTAGGCAACCGTCCGACAGCTCGGCCACTGAAGCTTTCTTT. Looking up the rest from reference TRBV19 and TRBJ1-1 gives the full variable domain: DGGITQSPKYLFRKEGQNVTLSCEQNLNHDAMYWYRQDPGQGLRLIYYSQIVNDFQKGDIAEGYSVSREKKESFPLTVTSAQKNPTAFYLCASRQPSDSSATEAFFGQGTRLTVV.

The J gene is TRBJ2-2, the V gene TRBV7-9; 10 bases match TRBD1. Trimming removed 11 bases from V and 1 base from J; junction bases left unmatched: 13. CDR1 SEHNR and CDR2 FQNEAQ come from the germline V gene (reference sequence). This CDR3 spans 17 amino acids. The CDR3 sequence: CAFLGTGASLNTGELFF. As DNA, the CDR3 is TGTGCCTTCCTCGGGACAGGGGCCTCTTTGAACACCGGGGAGCTGTTTTTT.

In its sample, this clone was seen once. CDR3 loop: CATSDTGTSNEQFF. DNA of the CDR3: TGTGCCACCAGTGATACCGGGACGTCAAATGAGCAGTTCTTC. V is TRBV24-1 and J is TRBJ2-1, with D perhaps being TRBD1 or TRBD2 (5 bases each). V was cut by 3 bases and J by 7 bases, with 12 bases left in between. CDR3 size: 14 residues. The germline CDR1 and CDR2 sequences are KGHDR and SFDVKD.

The rearrangement uses TRBV10-3 and TRBJ2-4, with D maybe TRBD2 (5 bases). The CDR3 is made up of 14 amino acids. Germline loops: CDR1 ENHRY, CDR2 SYGVKD. The V gene lost 3 bases and the J gene lost 5 bases, with 11 bases spanning the gap. CDR3 in amino acids: CAISDGVIQNIQYF. The CDR3 DNA sequence: TGTGCCATCAGTGACGGGGTGATCCAAAACATTCAGTACTTC.

The V gene is TRBV28, the J gene TRBJ1-2, with TRBD1 matching 7 bases. This CDR3 contains 13 residues. After removal of 4 bases from V and 3 bases from J, the junction contained 2 bases not matched to a gene. Germline-derived CDR1 and CDR2 are MDHEN and SYDVKM. CDR3 sequence reads: CASSSGGYYGYTF. The CDR3 nucleotides are TGTGCCAGCAGTTCAGGGGGGTACTATGGCTACACCTTC.